The rows below give T cell receptor beta chains drawn from one sample of a study of T cell repertoires in ileal Crohn's disease. Assay used: immunoSEQ multiplex PCR; TCRdb lists only in-frame clones, some missing. The repertoire has several thousand clones, roughly 93% of them found once; the top ten carry over 4%. The specimen was ileal tissue. The receptors were sampled from an adult with Crohn's disease. Each CDR3 is given with its conserved first and last residue. D genes are given only for firm matches. The size of a clone is reported for some rows only, either as once, few or many, or as a class for expanded clones.

j_call clone_size d_call v_call cdr3_length cdr3_nt cdr3_aa
TRBJ2-5 - - TRBV6-5 15 TGTGCCAGCAGTCGCACTCGGGACACGCAAGAGACCCAGTACTTC CASSRTRDTQETQYF
TRBJ1-3 - - TRBV19 15 TGTGCCAGTACCCGGGGGTCCATCTCTGGAAACACCATATATTTT CASTRGSISGNTIYF
TRBJ2-1 - TRBD1 TRBV7-2 16 TGTGCCAGCAGCTATATACAGGGGGCCGATTACAATGAGCAGTTCTTC CASSYIQGADYNEQFF
TRBJ2-7 once - TRBV5-4 14 TGTGCCAGCAGCCCCGGGTCGCATTCCTACGAGCAGTACTTC CASSPGSHSYEQYF
TRBJ2-7 once TRBD2 TRBV7-2 14 TGTGCCAGCAGCTTAGCAGCGGGAGGGTTCCAGCAGTACTTC CASSLAAGGFQQYF
TRBJ2-7 once TRBD1 TRBV19 14 TGTGCCAGTAGGCGACAGGGCGAGGGCTACGAGCAGTACTTC CASRRQGEGYEQYF
TRBJ2-7 - TRBD1 TRBV6-5 16 TGTGCCAGCAGTTACTCGATGGCAGGGGGCTACTACGAGCAGTACTTC CASSYSMAGGYYEQYF
TRBJ1-3 - - TRBV7-7 13 TGTGCTAGCAGCCCTGCGGGTTCGGACACCATATATTTT CASSPAGSDTIYF
TRBJ2-2 - - TRBV5-1 14 TGCGCCAGCAGCTTGAGGGTAATCACCGGGGAGCTGTTTTTT CASSLRVITGELFF
TRBJ2-5 - TRBD2 TRBV9 15 TGTGCCAGCTCGTGGGCTAGCGGCTTCCAAGAGACCCAGTACTTC CASSWASGFQETQYF
TRBJ2-3 - TRBD1 TRBV11-3 14 TGTGCCAGCAGCTTACAGGGGGCTACAGATACGCAGTATTTT CASSLQGATDTQYF
TRBJ1-4 - TRBD1 TRBV19 14 TGTGCCAGTAGTATCCCGGGACAGGTTGGAAAACTGTTTTTT CASSIPGQVGKLFF
TRBJ2-3 - TRBD2 TRBV5-1 15 TGCGCCAGCAGCTTAGCGGGGGGGCATGCAGATACGCAGTATTTT CASSLAGGHADTQYF
TRBJ2-7 - - TRBV28 15 TGTGCCAGCAGTGCGCCGCGAGTAGGGACCTACGAGCAGTACTTC CASSAPRVGTYEQYF
TRBJ2-3 - TRBD1 TRBV15 13 TGTGCCACCAGCAGAGAAAAGACAGGGGGCAAGTATTTT CATSREKTGGKYF
TRBJ2-5 - - TRBV5-1 13 TGCGCCACAAGTCGGGGGAGCGGGGAGACCCAGTACTTC CATSRGSGETQYF
TRBJ2-2 - - TRBV29-1 14 TGCAGCGTCCGAAGACTGGTCGACACCGGGGAGCTGTTTTTT CSVRRLVDTGELFF
TRBJ2-7 - - TRBV28 13 TGTGCCAGCAACCCGACTCCTTCCTACGAGCAGTACTTC CASNPTPSYEQYF
TRBJ2-7 - TRBD1 TRBV4-1 15 TGCGCCAGCAGCCAAGGACAGGGGGGGATCTACGAGCAGTACTTC CASSQGQGGIYEQYF
TRBJ1-2 - - TRBV27 15 TGTGCCAGCAGTTTAACGTTGGGAGGGACCGGTGGCTACACCTTC CASSLTLGGTGGYTF
TRBJ2-3 few TRBD2 TRBV6-4 16 TGTGCCAGCAGTGACGGGACTAGCGGGGGCACAGATACGCAGTATTTT CASSDGTSGGTDTQYF
TRBJ1-4 - - TRBV2 14 TGTGCCAGCAGATCTGTAGGGGTAAATGAAAAACTGTTTTTT CASRSVGVNEKLFF
TRBJ2-7 - - TRBV2 15 TGTGCCAGCAGTGCTGTGAGGGCCGGTTCCTACGAGCAGTACTTC CASSAVRAGSYEQYF
TRBJ1-2 - - TRBV5-1 16 TGCGCCAGCAGACCCCCGGGGACGTCGGACACTGGTGGCTACACCTTC CASRPPGTSDTGGYTF